A selection of T cell receptor beta chains follows, all from one sample in a study of control samples from healthy donors and cancer patients. Sequencing used immunoSEQ multiplex PCR; TCRdb keeps in-frame clones, though not all of them. The repertoire consists of 98,000 or so clones, with roughly 82% occurring once and the leading ten covering 2%. Sequencing was carried out using blood. The origin of the receptors is a man in his fifties or sixties in good health. CDR3s include the opening cysteine and the closing phenylalanine or tryptophan. D genes are given only for firm matches. A clone size is listed for some rows: how often the clone was seen (once, few, many), or a class if it is expanded.

>TRBV18|.|TRBJ2-7|TRBD1
CASSPTRTGNYEQYF
TGTGCCAGCTCACCGACCCGGACAGGGAACTACGAGCAGTACTTC
>TRBV5-4|.|TRBJ1-1|.
CASSFRGSRTEAFF
TGTGCCAGCAGCTTCCGGGGTAGTCGCACTGAAGCTTTCTTT
>TRBV28|.|TRBJ1-6|.
CASFSWAFNSPLHF
TGTGCCAGCTTCTCCTGGGCCTTTAATTCACCCCTCCACTTT
>TRBV18|.|TRBJ2-5|.
CASSPLASQETQYF
TGTGCCAGCTCACCCCTGGCCAGCCAAGAGACCCAGTACTTC
>TRBV5-5|.|TRBJ2-5|.
CASSLGGVRETQYF
TGTGCCAGCAGCTTGGGAGGAGTACGAGAGACCCAGTACTTC
>TRBV5-1|.|TRBJ1-2|TRBD1
CASSGGQGANYGYTF
TGCGCCAGCAGCGGGGGACAGGGGGCAAACTATGGCTACACCTTC
>TRBV5-1|.|TRBJ2-7|.
CASSPGDLYEQYF
TGCGCCAGCAGCCCTGGGGACCTCTACGAGCAGTACTTC
>TRBV7-9|.|TRBJ2-3|TRBD2
CASSSGTSGLTDTQYF
TGTGCCAGCAGTTCCGGGACTAGCGGTCTCACAGATACGCAGTATTTT
>TRBV9|.|TRBJ1-1|.
CASSVGGWTEAFF
TGTGCCAGCAGCGTGGGTGGGTGGACTGAAGCTTTCTTT
>TRBV24-1|.|TRBJ2-5|.
CATSDFGPKETQYF
TGTGCCACCAGTGATTTCGGGCCTAAAGAGACCCAGTACTTC
>TRBV20-1|.|TRBJ1-1|.
CSASEAGRNTEAFF
TGCAGTGCTAGTGAGGCCGGGAGGAACACTGAAGCTTTCTTT
>TRBV24-1|.|TRBJ1-4|.
CATSEPSGGNNEKLFF
TGTGCCACCAGTGAACCATCCGGGGGGAATAATGAAAAACTGTTTTTT
>TRBV21-1|.|TRBJ2-5|.
CASLLRIQETQYF
TGTGCCAGTCTGCTACGGATCCAAGAGACCCAGTACTTC
>TRBV7-6|once|TRBJ2-7|TRBD1
CASSLEFGTGSEQYF
TGTGCCAGCAGCCTAGAGTTTGGGACAGGGTCCGAGCAGTACTTC
>TRBV6-5|.|TRBJ2-5|TRBD2
CASSYFAGVGETQYF
TGTGCCAGCAGTTACTTTGCGGGAGTGGGGGAGACCCAGTACTTC
>TRBV19|.|TRBJ2-7|TRBD1
CASSKRQGSYEQYF
TGTGCCAGTAGTAAACGACAGGGGTCCTACGAGCAGTACTTC
>TRBV19|few|TRBJ1-5|.
CASSTAASNQPQHF
TGTGCCAGTAGTACCGCAGCAAGCAATCAGCCCCAGCATTTT
>TRBV9|.|TRBJ1-2|.
CASSVAGHYGYTF
TGTGCCAGCAGCGTAGCGGGACACTATGGCTACACCTTC
>TRBV25-1|.|TRBJ2-7|.
CASSHSGRPPSIYEQYF
TGTGCCAGCAGTCATTCGGGTCGTCCACCCTCAATCTACGAGCAGTACTTC
>TRBV5-1|once|TRBJ2-1|.
CASSLWTYNEQFF
TGCGCCAGCAGTTTGTGGACTTACAATGAGCAGTTCTTC
>TRBV12-3/TRBV12-4|.|TRBJ1-6|.
CASSTRSPLHF
TGTGCCAGCAGTACCAGGTCACCCCTCCACTTT
>TRBV5-4|.|TRBJ2-5|.
CASSPGQQETQYF
TGTGCCAGCAGCCCGGGGCAGCAAGAGACCCAGTACTTC
>TRBV9|.|TRBJ2-5|TRBD1
CASSSQGQTQETQYF
TGTGCCAGCAGCTCCCAGGGACAGACCCAAGAGACCCAGTACTTC
>TRBV6-6|.|TRBJ2-2|.
CASSPSGLNTGELFF
TGTGCCAGCAGTCCAAGCGGGTTGAACACCGGGGAGCTGTTTTTT
>TRBV7-9|.|TRBJ2-5|.
CASSLARDGLETQYF
TGTGCCAGCAGCTTAGCGCGGGACGGGCTCGAGACCCAGTACTTC
>TRBV10-1|.|TRBJ2-3|.
CASSEGTYLADTQYF
TGCGCCAGCAGTGAAGGGACCTACCTCGCAGATACGCAGTATTTT
>TRBV28|.|TRBJ2-7|TRBD2
CASSMGLAGQYF
TGTGCCAGCAGCATGGGTCTAGCGGGGCAGTACTTC
>TRBV13|.|TRBJ2-7|TRBD2
CASSSLERGGEQYF
TGTGCCAGCAGCTCCCTTGAGCGGGGGGGCGAGCAGTACTTC
>TRBV11-2|.|TRBJ1-1|.
CASSLRGSRAEAFF
TGTGCCAGCAGCTTGAGGGGGAGTAGGGCTGAAGCTTTCTTT
>TRBV4-1|.|TRBJ2-7|TRBD2
CASSQGKRGGLGRSYEQYF
TGCGCCAGCAGCCAAGGGAAGCGGGGGGGCCTCGGCCGCTCCTACGAGCAGTACTTC
>TRBV19|.|TRBJ1-1|.
CASSLQRGNAEAFF
TGTGCCAGTAGTTTACAGAGGGGGAACGCTGAAGCTTTCTTT
>TRBV28|.|TRBJ2-7|TRBD2
CASSTGTSGSRKYF
TGTGCCAGCAGCACCGGGACTAGCGGGAGCCGGAAGTACTTC
>TRBV19|.|TRBJ2-2|TRBD2
CASSMDLAGPDRSGELFF
TGTGCCAGTAGTATGGATCTAGCGGGACCCGACCGGTCCGGGGAGCTGTTTTTT
>TRBV29-1|.|TRBJ2-6|TRBD2
CSVAGGGGPHTPGANVLTF
TGCAGCGTGGCGGGGGGGGGTGGGCCCCACACACCCGGGGCCAACGTCCTGACTTTC
>TRBV5-6|.|TRBJ2-7|TRBD2
CASSPGGSGGFHEQYF
TGTGCCAGCAGCCCCGGGGGGAGCGGGGGGTTCCACGAGCAGTACTTC
>TRBV6-5|.|TRBJ2-6|.
CASSLGHSGANVLTF
TGTGCCAGCAGTTTAGGACATTCTGGGGCCAACGTCCTGACTTTC
>TRBV7-9|.|TRBJ1-1|.
CASSLAETHTEAFF
TGTGCCAGCAGCTTAGCTGAGACACACACTGAAGCTTTCTTT
>TRBV5-8|.|TRBJ1-4|.
CASSSGSRGEKLFF
TGTGCCAGCAGCTCGGGAAGTCGGGGGGAAAAACTGTTTTTT
>TRBV19|.|TRBJ2-7|.
CASSITGEPYEQYF
TGTGCCAGTAGTATCACCGGAGAGCCCTACGAGCAGTACTTC
>TRBV7-8|.|TRBJ2-3|TRBD1
CASSSQDRLDTQYF
TGTGCCAGCAGCTCCCAGGACAGGCTGGATACGCAGTATTTT
>TRBV19|once|TRBJ2-7|TRBD2
CASTPAGTRYEQYF
TGTGCCAGTACACCGGCAGGGACTAGGTACGAGCAGTACTTC
>TRBV29-1|few|TRBJ2-2|.
CSIYSDTGELFF
TGCAGCATCTACTCGGATACCGGGGAGCTGTTTTTT
>TRBV7-9|.|TRBJ1-1|TRBD1
CASSLEGAQGTEAFF
TGTGCCAGCAGCTTGGAGGGGGCGCAGGGCACTGAAGCTTTCTTT
>TRBV5-4|few|TRBJ1-1|.
CASSSAGTIGTEAFF
TGTGCCAGCAGCTCGGCCGGGACAATTGGGACTGAAGCTTTCTTT